This T cell receptor beta chain emerged from a study of blood T cells in healthy people across ages. Germline V gene data show CDR1 as KGHDR and CDR2 as SFDVKD. Germline trimming cut 4 bases from V and 0 bases from J; bases unmatched to any gene: 5. CDR3 size: 15 residues. Healthy individuals of Caucasian origin from Russia, aged roughly 6 to 100, served as donors. This clonotype was counted a few times. The authors ran a second PCR of roughly 7 to 11 cycles using a sample-barcoded 5' primer and a J-beta primer mix. One entry per CDR3 protein results from TCRdb running MiXCR on the 5' RACE reads. The sample consists of 710,000 or so distinct CDR3 sequences, about 20% of them appearing once.

This TCR was sampled from a man between 65 and 85 years old in good health. This chain joins TRBV24-1 and TRBJ2-7, with TRBD1 matching 7 bases. The specimen was blood. The CDR3 region is CATSDTRQGSYEQYF. In DNA, the CDR3 is TGTGCCACCAGTGACACCCGACAGGGCTCCTACGAGCAGTACTTC.